This paragraph reports one TCR beta chain. This entry belongs to a study of T-cell memory formation after mild COVID-19. Overall study context: Largely, the TCR clusters proved donor specific.

TCRdb recomputed calls from the 5' RACE reads with MiXCR, one row per CDR3 protein. The data show some 210,000 distinct CDR3 sequences, around 20% seen once. The sequenced sample consisted of PBMCs or a T cell subset sorted from them (not recorded which). The clonotype originates from an adult woman who had mild COVID-19 (a few samples of this study predate the infection). Cell type and time point are not known.

The CDR3 DNA reads TGTGCCAGCAGTTTGAGCTTAGCGGGAGGCTACGAGCAGTACTTC. Amino acids: CASSLSLAGGYEQYF. V gene TRBV27 combines with J gene TRBJ2-7, with 10 bases fitting TRBD2. J lost 3 bases, V lost 3 bases, and 5 bases had no gene match. Per the germline V gene, CDR1 is MNHEY and CDR2 is SMNVEV (reference sequence). The CDR3 has 15 amino acids.